These T cell receptor beta chains were read from a single sample in a study of blood T cell repertoires in COVID-19. The repertoire was sequenced with immunoSEQ multiplex PCR; TCRdb's copy has only in-frame clones and lacks some. Altogether fewer than 200,000 clones are present, 70% to 90% being singletons, with the ten largest covering around a fifth. Source material: peripheral blood. These receptors were collected from a man between 60 and 70 years old with active or convalescent COVID-19. The CDR3 runs from the conserved cysteine through the conserved F or W. Fields, in order: J gene, V gene, CDR3 length, CDR3 protein.

j_call: TRBJ2-7; v_call: TRBV6-1; cdr3_length: 14; cdr3_aa: CASSETGEIYEQYF
j_call: TRBJ2-7; v_call: TRBV2; cdr3_length: 14; cdr3_aa: CASSVKGLPYEQYF
j_call: TRBJ1-5; v_call: TRBV4-2; cdr3_length: 15; cdr3_aa: CASSQEGQGGQPQHF
j_call: TRBJ2-3; v_call: TRBV2; cdr3_length: 15; cdr3_aa: CASSDRDRVADTQYF
j_call: TRBJ1-5; v_call: TRBV6-5; cdr3_length: 15; cdr3_aa: CASMRGEGEYQPQHF
j_call: TRBJ2-3; v_call: TRBV4-1; cdr3_length: 17; cdr3_aa: CASSQAPTSGGKDTQYF
j_call: TRBJ2-1; v_call: TRBV11-3; cdr3_length: 15; cdr3_aa: CASSLWTSRYNEQFF
j_call: TRBJ2-2; v_call: TRBV18; cdr3_length: 16; cdr3_aa: CASSRSLAENTGELFF
j_call: TRBJ1-1; v_call: TRBV5-6; cdr3_length: 17; cdr3_aa: CASSLEHQRTANTEAFF
j_call: TRBJ2-7; v_call: TRBV7-6; cdr3_length: 14; cdr3_aa: CASSLMPLVNEQYF
j_call: TRBJ1-5; v_call: TRBV9; cdr3_length: 15; cdr3_aa: CASSAGQGASQPQHF
j_call: TRBJ2-2; v_call: TRBV6-6; cdr3_length: 13; cdr3_aa: CASSRTSGFPVFF
j_call: TRBJ2-3; v_call: TRBV7-2; cdr3_length: 14; cdr3_aa: CASSRLAGRDTQYF
j_call: TRBJ2-4; v_call: TRBV29-1; cdr3_length: 15; cdr3_aa: CSVEGGGLAKNIQYF
j_call: TRBJ2-1; v_call: TRBV24-1; cdr3_length: 13; cdr3_aa: CATRGQGNNEQFF
j_call: TRBJ2-7; v_call: TRBV5-1; cdr3_length: 15; cdr3_aa: CASSPPGTRAGEQYF